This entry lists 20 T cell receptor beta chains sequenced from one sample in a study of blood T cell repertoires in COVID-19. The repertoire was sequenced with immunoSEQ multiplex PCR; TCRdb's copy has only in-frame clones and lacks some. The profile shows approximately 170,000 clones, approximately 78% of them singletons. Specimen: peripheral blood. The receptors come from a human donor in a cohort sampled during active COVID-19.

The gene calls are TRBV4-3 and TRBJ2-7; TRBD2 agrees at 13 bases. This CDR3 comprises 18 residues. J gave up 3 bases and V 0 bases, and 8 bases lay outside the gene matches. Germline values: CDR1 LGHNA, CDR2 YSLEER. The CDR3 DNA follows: TGCGCCAGCAGCCAAGATCTTTGGCGACTAGCGGGGGGCTACGAGCAGTACTTC. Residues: CASSQDLWRLAGGYEQYF.

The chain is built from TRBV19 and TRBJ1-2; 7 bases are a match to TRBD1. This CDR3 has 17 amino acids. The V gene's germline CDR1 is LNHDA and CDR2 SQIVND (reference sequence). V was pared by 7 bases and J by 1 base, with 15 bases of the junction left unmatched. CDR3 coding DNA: TGTGCCAGTACCCCCCCTCGGGCAGGGGGAGGTAACTATGGCTACACCTTC. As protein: CASTPPRAGGGNYGYTF.

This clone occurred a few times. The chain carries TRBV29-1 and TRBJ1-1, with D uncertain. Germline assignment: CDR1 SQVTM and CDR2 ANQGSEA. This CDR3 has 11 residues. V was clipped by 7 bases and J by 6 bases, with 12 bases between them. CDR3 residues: CSERRASEAFF. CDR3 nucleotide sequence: TGCAGCGAGAGGAGGGCTTCTGAAGCTTTCTTT.

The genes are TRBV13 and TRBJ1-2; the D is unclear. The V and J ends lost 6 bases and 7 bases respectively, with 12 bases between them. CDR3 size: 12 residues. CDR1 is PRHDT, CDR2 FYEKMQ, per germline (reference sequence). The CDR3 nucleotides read TGTGCCAGCAGACCCCACGAGCGTGGCTACACCTTC. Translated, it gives CASRPHERGYTF.

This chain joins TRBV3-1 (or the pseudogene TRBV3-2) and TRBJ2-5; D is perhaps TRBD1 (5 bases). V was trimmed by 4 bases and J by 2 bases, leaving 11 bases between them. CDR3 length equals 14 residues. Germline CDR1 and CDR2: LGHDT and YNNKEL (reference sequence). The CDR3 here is CASSLSGAQETQYF. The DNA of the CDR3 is TGTGCCAGCAGCCTCTCTGGGGCACAAGAGACCCAGTACTTC.

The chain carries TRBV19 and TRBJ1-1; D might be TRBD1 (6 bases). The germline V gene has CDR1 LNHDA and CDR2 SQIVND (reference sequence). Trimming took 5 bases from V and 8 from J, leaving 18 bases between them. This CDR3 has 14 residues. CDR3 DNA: TGTGCCAGTAGTCATGAGGGGGTAAGGGCGGAAGCTTTCTTT. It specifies CASSHEGVRAEAFF. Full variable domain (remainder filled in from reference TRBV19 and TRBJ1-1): DGGITQSPKYLFRKEGQNVTLSCEQNLNHDAMYWYRQDPGQGLRLIYYSQIVNDFQKGDIAEGYSVSREKKESFPLTVTSAQKNPTAFYLCASSHEGVRAEAFFGQGTRLTVV.

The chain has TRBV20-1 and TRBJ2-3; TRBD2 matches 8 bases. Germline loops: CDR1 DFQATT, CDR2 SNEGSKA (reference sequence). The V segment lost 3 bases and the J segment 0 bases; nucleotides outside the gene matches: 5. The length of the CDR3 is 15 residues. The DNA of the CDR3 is TGCAGTGCTAGTACTACGGGAGGGAGCACAGATACGCAGTATTTT. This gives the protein CSASTTGGSTDTQYF.

Here the CDR3 DNA reads TGTGCCAGCAGGGGAACGGGGTTTAAGGATACGCAGTATTTT. Encoded protein: CASRGTGFKDTQYF. The rearrangement links TRBV6-5 to TRBJ2-3; tentative D call: TRBD2 (5 bases). Germline V lookup: CDR1 MNHEY, CDR2 SVGAGI. Trimming shortened V by 6 bases and J by 6 bases, and 16 bases separated the two germline ends. The CDR3 has 14 residues.

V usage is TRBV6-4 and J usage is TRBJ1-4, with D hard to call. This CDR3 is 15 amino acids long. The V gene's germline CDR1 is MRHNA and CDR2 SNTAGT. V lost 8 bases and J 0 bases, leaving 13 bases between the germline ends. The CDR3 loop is CASGRDGATNEKLFF. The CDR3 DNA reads TGTGCCAGCGGCCGGGATGGGGCAACTAATGAAAAACTGTTTTTT.

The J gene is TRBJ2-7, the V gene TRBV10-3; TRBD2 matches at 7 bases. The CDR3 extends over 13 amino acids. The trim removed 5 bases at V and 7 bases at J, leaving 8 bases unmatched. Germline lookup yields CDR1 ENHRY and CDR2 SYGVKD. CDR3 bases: TGTGCCATCAGTCCCCTGGGGGGGGGAGAGCAGTACTTC. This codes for CAISPLGGGEQYF.

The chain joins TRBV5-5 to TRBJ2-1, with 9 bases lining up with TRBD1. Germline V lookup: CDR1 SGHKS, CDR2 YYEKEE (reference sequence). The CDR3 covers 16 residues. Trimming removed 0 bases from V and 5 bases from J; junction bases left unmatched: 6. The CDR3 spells CASSLGGTGRNNEQFF. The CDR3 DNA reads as TGTGCCAGCAGCTTGGGTGGGACAGGGCGTAACAATGAGCAGTTCTTC.

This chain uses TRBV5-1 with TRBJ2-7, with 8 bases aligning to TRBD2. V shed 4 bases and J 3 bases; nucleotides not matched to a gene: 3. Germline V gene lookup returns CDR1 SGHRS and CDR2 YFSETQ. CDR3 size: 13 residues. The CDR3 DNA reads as TGCGCCAGCAGCCCGGGAGGGTTCTACGAGCAGTACTTC. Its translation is CASSPGGFYEQYF.

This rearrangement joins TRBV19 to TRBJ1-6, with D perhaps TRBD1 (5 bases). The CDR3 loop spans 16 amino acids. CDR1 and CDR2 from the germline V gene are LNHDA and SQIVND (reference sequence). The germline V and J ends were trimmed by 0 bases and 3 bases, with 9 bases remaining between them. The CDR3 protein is CASSIDLQDYNSPLHF. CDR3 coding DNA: TGTGCCAGTAGTATAGATCTACAGGACTATAATTCACCCCTCCACTTT. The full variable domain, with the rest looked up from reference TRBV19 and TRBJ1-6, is DGGITQSPKYLFRKEGQNVTLSCEQNLNHDAMYWYRQDPGQGLRLIYYSQIVNDFQKGDIAEGYSVSREKKESFPLTVTSAQKNPTAFYLCASSIDLQDYNSPLHFGNGTRLTVT.

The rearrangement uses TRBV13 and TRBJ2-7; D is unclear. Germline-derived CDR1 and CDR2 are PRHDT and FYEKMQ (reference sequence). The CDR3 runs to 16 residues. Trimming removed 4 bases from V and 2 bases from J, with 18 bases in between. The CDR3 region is CASSSPMGHDAYEQYF. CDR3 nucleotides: TGTGCCAGCAGCTCACCGATGGGCCACGATGCCTACGAGCAGTACTTC.

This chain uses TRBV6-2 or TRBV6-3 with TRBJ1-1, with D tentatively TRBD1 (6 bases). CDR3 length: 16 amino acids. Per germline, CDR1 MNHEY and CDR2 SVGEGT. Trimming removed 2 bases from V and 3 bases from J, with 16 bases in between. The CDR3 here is CASSYPGQLAHTEAFF. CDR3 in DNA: TGTGCCAGCAGTTACCCCGGACAGCTTGCCCACACTGAAGCTTTCTTT.

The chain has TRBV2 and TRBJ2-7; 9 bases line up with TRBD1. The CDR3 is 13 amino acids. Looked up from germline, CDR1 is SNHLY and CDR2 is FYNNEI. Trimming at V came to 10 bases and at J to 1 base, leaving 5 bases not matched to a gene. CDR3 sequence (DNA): TGTGCCATCCTGGGACAGGGTTCCTACGAGCAGTACTTC. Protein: CAILGQGSYEQYF.

The CDR3 bases are TGCGCCAGCAGCCAGGGACTTAGCTCCTACAATGAGCAGTTCTTC. Amino acids: CASSQGLSSYNEQFF. The rearrangement uses TRBV4-3 and TRBJ2-1; the D gene is possibly TRBD2 (6 bases). This CDR3 is 15 amino acids long. Trimming pared 3 bases from V and 0 bases from J, leaving 9 bases between. Germline values: CDR1 LGHNA, CDR2 YSLEER.

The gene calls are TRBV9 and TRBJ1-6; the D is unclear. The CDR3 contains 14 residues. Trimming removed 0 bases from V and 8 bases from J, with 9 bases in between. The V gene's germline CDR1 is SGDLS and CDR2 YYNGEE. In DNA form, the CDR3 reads TGTGCCAGCAGCGTAGGGCAGAATCATTCACCCCTCCACTTT. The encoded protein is CASSVGQNHSPLHF.

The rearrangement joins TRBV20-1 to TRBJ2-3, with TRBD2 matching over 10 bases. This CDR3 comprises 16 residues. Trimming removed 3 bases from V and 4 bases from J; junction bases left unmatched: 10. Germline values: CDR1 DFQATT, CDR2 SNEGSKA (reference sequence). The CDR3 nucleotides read TGCAGTGCTAGTGACAGACTAGCGGGTGTTGCAGATACGCAGTATTTT. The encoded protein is CSASDRLAGVADTQYF.

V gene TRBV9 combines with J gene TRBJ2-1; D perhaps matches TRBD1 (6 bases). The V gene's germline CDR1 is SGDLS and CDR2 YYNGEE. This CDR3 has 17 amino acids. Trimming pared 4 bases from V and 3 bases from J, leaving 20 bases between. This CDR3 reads CASSFSLTGQNYNEQFF. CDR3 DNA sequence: TGTGCCAGCAGCTTCAGCCTTACGGGACAAAACTACAATGAGCAGTTCTTC. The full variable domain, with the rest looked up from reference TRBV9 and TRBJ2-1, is DSGVTQTPKHLITATGQRVTLRCSPRSGDLSVYWYQQSLDQGLQFLIQYYNGEERAKGNILERFSAQQFPDLHSELNLSSLELGDSALYFCASSFSLTGQNYNEQFFGPGTRLTVL.